This entry lists 32 T cell receptor beta chains sequenced from one sample in a study of blood T cells in healthy people across ages. A second PCR of roughly 7 to 11 cycles used a sample-barcoded 5' primer and a J-beta primer mix. A single record per CDR3 protein comes from TCRdb applying MiXCR to the 5' RACE reads. This table has approximately 880,000 distinct CDR3 sequences, about 44% appearing once. The sample consisted of blood. The receptors come from a man aged 25 to 45 in good health.

The rearrangement uses TRBV6-2 or TRBV6-3 and TRBJ2-7; 8 bases agree with TRBD2. This CDR3 has 15 residues. Germline V CDR1 and CDR2: MNHEY, SVGEGT. Trimming removed 7 bases from V and 1 base from J; junction bases left unmatched: 9. The CDR3 is CASKFEGLESYEQYF. In DNA form, the CDR3 reads TGTGCCAGCAAGTTCGAGGGACTAGAATCCTACGAGCAGTACTTC.

This clonotype was seen a few times. The chain uses TRBV3-1 and TRBJ2-4; D is unclear. V was clipped by 1 base and J by 2 bases, with 15 bases between them. Germline-derived CDR1 and CDR2 are LGHDT and YNNKEL (reference sequence). The CDR3 extends over 17 amino acids. The CDR3 loop is CASSQVEKGPSKNIQYF. The CDR3 DNA sequence: TGTGCCAGCAGCCAAGTCGAGAAAGGACCCTCCAAAAACATTCAGTACTTC.

To note about this clonotype: Since a much larger clone is just one base distant, this may be a read error. This chain links TRBV20-1 with TRBJ1-2; 12 bases fit TRBD1. CDR1 and CDR2 (germline): DFQATT, SNEGSKA (reference sequence). The CDR3 extends over 15 amino acids. The chain's CDR3 is CSARLTGTGGAGHTF. For the CDR3, the DNA is TGCAGTGCTAGGCTCACCGGGACAGGGGGCGCTGGCCACACCTTC.

This sequence joins TRBV5-1 and TRBJ1-5; tentative D call: TRBD1 (6 bases). Germline V gene sequence: CDR1 SGHRS, CDR2 YFSETQ. This CDR3 has 15 residues. Trimming shortened V by 0 bases and J by 6 bases, and 13 bases separated the two germline ends. The CDR3 reads CASSLGGGAGQPQHF. The DNA of the CDR3 is TGCGCCAGCAGCTTGGGGGGGGGCGCAGGTCAGCCCCAGCATTTT.

This clonotype occurred a few times. The chain links TRBV12-3 or TRBV12-4 to TRBJ2-7; D possibly corresponds to TRBD2 (5 bases). The V and J ends lost 6 bases and 8 bases respectively, with 17 bases between them. The CDR3 runs 13 residues. The CDR3 reads CASRMDAPGKQYF. The CDR3 coding sequence is TGTGCCAGCAGAATGGACGCACCGGGGAAGCAGTACTTC.

This clonotype appeared a single time. The junction and the germline gene differ at one end; a read error may be behind it. This chain uses TRBV5-1 with TRBJ2-1, with 8 positions matching TRBD2. Germline V gene sequence: CDR1 SGHRS, CDR2 YFSETQ. CDR3 size: 15 residues. CDR3 residues: CASGLGAGAYNEQFF. Here the CDR3 DNA reads TGCGCCAGCGGCTTGGGAGCGGGGGCCTACAATGAGCAGTTCTTC.

This chain links TRBV11-2 with TRBJ2-4; D is undetermined. The J call is doubtful: the DNA matches TRBJ2-7 better. The CDR3 sequence is 13 residues long. From germline, CDR1 is SGHAT and CDR2 FQNNGV. The DNA of the CDR3 is TGTGCCAGCACCCTAAGGGATGCCTACGAGCAGTACTTC. Translation gives CASTLRDAYEQYF.

The chain links TRBV5-1 to TRBJ1-4; D unclear. CDR1 is SGHRS and CDR2 is YFSETQ in the germline V gene. The CDR3 runs 14 residues. V dropped 4 bases and J dropped 5 bases, with 12 bases sitting between them. This chain's CDR3 is CASSPGRENEKLFF. The CDR3 nucleotides are TGCGCCAGCAGCCCCGGACGGGAAAATGAAAAACTGTTTTTT.

The chain couples TRBV6-5 to TRBJ2-3; 9 bases agree with TRBD1. Germline V gene sequence: CDR1 MNHEY, CDR2 SVGAGI. The length of the CDR3 is 19 residues. Trimming at V came to 2 bases and at J to 1 base, leaving 13 bases not matched to a gene. The CDR3 protein is CASSYIGQGRGSGTDTQYF. The CDR3 bases are TGTGCCAGCAGTTACATTGGACAGGGGCGCGGTAGCGGCACAGATACGCAGTATTTT.

This clonotype was observed a handful of times. V usage is TRBV4-2 and J usage is TRBJ2-1; TRBD2 aligns across 10 bases. Trimming took 3 bases from V and 9 from J; bases not matched to a gene: 17. CDR3 length equals 18 residues. Germline loops: CDR1 LGHNA, CDR2 YNFKEQ. The CDR3 region has the DNA TGTGCCAGCAGCCAGGACCCTCTTTTAGCGGGGGGAGGGAGTGAGCAGTTCTTC. It is translated as CASSQDPLLAGGGSEQFF.

The rearrangement uses TRBV2 and TRBJ2-2; 10 bases match TRBD2. Germline lookup yields CDR1 SNHLY and CDR2 FYNNEI. This CDR3 has 16 residues. V lost 5 bases, J lost 3 bases, and 6 bases stayed unmatched. CDR3 region: CASSSAGGPDTGELFF. Written as DNA, the CDR3 is TGTGCCAGCAGTTCAGCGGGGGGGCCGGACACCGGGGAGCTGTTTTTT.

The rearrangement links TRBV5-1 to TRBJ2-1; D gene unclear. CDR1 is SGHRS and CDR2 is YFSETQ in the germline V gene. V lost 0 bases, J lost 3 bases, and 10 bases lay in between. This CDR3 is 15 amino acids long. CDR3 coding DNA: TGCGCCAGCAGCTTGGGCGTTGGGTACTACAATGAGCAGTTCTTC. Amino acid sequence: CASSLGVGYYNEQFF.

With respect to this clonotype: A read error may account for a junction end that differs from germline. V is TRBV6-5 and J is TRBJ2-1; tentatively, D is TRBD2 (7 bases). CDR3 size: 16 residues. From germline, CDR1 is MNHEY and CDR2 SVGAGI. CDR3 DNA: TGTGCCAGCCGTTACTCGGGGGGCGGCCTATACAATGAGCAGTTCTTC. Translating it yields CASRYSGGGLYNEQFF.

The V gene is TRBV25-1, the J gene TRBJ2-2; TRBD2 might be the D (6 bases). The CDR3 consists of 15 residues. In germline, CDR1 is MGHDK, CDR2 SYGVNS. Trimming shortened V by 2 bases and J by 6 bases, and 13 bases separated the two germline ends. The CDR3: CASSETSILPGELFF. CDR3 DNA: TGTGCCAGCAGTGAAACTAGCATTCTGCCCGGGGAGCTGTTTTTT.

The chain combines TRBV7-2 with TRBJ2-4; 8 bases map to TRBD2. Matching the DNA end better, TRBJ2-7 makes the J call doubtful. CDR1 SGHTA and CDR2 FQGNSA come from the germline V gene. This CDR3 contains 16 residues. CDR3 loop: CASSLNGGAIGSEQYF. In DNA, the CDR3 is TGTGCCAGCAGCTTAAACGGGGGGGCCATAGGAAGCGAGCAGTACTTC.

The chain couples TRBV27 to TRBJ2-3, with a weak D call TRBD2 (5 bases). With 6 bases removed from V and 4 bases from J, the gap between germline ends came to 23 bases. The germline CDR1 and CDR2 sequences are MNHEY and SMNVEV (reference sequence). The CDR3 is 17 amino acids. DNA for the CDR3: TGTGCCAGCAGCATAAGAAATCCGCGGGCCTCGGCAGATACGCAGTATTTT. It is translated as CASSIRNPRASADTQYF.

This clonotype was seen repeatedly, ten times or more. The chain carries TRBV12-3 or TRBV12-4 and TRBJ1-3; 7 positions match TRBD1. The CDR3 totals 15 residues. V shed 5 bases and J 0 bases; nucleotides not matched to a gene: 4. CDR3 sequence reads: CASSPGQLSGNTIYF. The DNA for the CDR3 is TGTGCCAGCAGTCCGGGACAGCTCTCTGGAAACACCATATATTTT.

There are a few counts of this clonotype. This chain joins TRBV12-3 or TRBV12-4 and TRBJ1-2; a possible D gene is TRBD1 (5 bases). The germline V and J ends were trimmed by 6 bases and 5 bases, with 22 bases remaining between them. The CDR3 spans 16 residues. The CDR3 loop is CASSPRGLGARYGYTF. For the CDR3, the DNA is TGTGCCAGCAGCCCTCGCGGACTCGGGGCACGGTATGGCTACACCTTC.

The chain has TRBV12-3 or TRBV12-4 and TRBJ2-7; D call uncertain. Trimming stripped 6 bases from V and 1 base from J, with 10 bases between. This CDR3 is 13 amino acids long. This CDR3 reads CASSYSESYEQYF. The CDR3 DNA is TGTGCCAGCAGCTACAGCGAATCCTACGAGCAGTACTTC.

This clonotype was counted only a few times. The chain recombines TRBV7-6 with TRBJ1-5; no clear D. Deletions cut 8 bases from V and 3 bases from J, with 8 bases between. CDR1 is SGHVS and CDR2 is FNYEAQ in the germline V gene. The CDR3 extends over 12 amino acids. As DNA, the CDR3 is TGTGCCAGCGGGCAAATCAATCAGCCCCAGCATTTT. Amino acids: CASGQINQPQHF.

The chain uses TRBV7-2 and TRBJ1-1; D gene ambiguous. Germline CDR1 reads SGHTA; CDR2 reads FQGNSA. Trimming left V 5 bases short and J 9 bases short, with 7 bases between. This CDR3 is built from 10 residues. The chain's CDR3 is CASSPDKAFF. The CDR3 nucleotides read TGTGCCAGCAGCCCTGACAAAGCTTTCTTT.

This clonotype is a singleton in its sample. The rearrangement uses TRBV6-6 and TRBJ2-7; possibly TRBD1 for D (5 bases). The CDR3 covers 15 residues. Trimming left V 2 bases short and J 5 bases short, with 16 bases between. CDR1 and CDR2 from the germline V gene are MNHNY and SVGAGI (reference sequence). CDR3 in DNA: TGTGCCAGCAGTTACCGCGCAGGGTCCAGCAACGAGCAGTACTTC. Translated, it gives CASSYRAGSSNEQYF.

CDR3 loop: CASSQEGWSGQFF. The CDR3 coding sequence is TGCGCCAGCAGCCAAGAAGGGTGGTCGGGGCAGTTCTTC. V gene TRBV4-3 combines with J gene TRBJ2-1, with D uncertain. V was cut by 0 bases and J by 12 bases, with 12 bases left in between. Germline V gene data show CDR1 as LGHNA and CDR2 as YSLEER. This CDR3 has 13 residues.

Only a few counts were recorded for this clonotype. The gene calls are TRBV24-1 and TRBJ2-3; the D gene could be TRBD1 or TRBD2 (5 bases each). The CDR3 sequence is 17 residues long. Germline V gene lookup returns CDR1 KGHDR and CDR2 SFDVKD. V lost 1 base, J lost 0 bases, and 13 bases lay in between. This chain's CDR3 is CATSDFRGQDSTDTQYF. The CDR3 DNA reads as TGTGCCACCAGTGATTTCCGGGGCCAGGATAGCACAGATACGCAGTATTTT.

The chain links TRBV29-1 to TRBJ2-1, with 12 bases matching TRBD2. Germline lookup yields CDR1 SQVTM and CDR2 ANQGSEA. V gave up 7 bases and J gave up 7 bases; unmatched junction bases: 11. This CDR3 has 15 amino acids. CDR3 protein: CSGTSGAGPGNEQFF. Here the CDR3 DNA reads TGCAGCGGGACTAGCGGGGCTGGGCCCGGGAATGAGCAGTTCTTC.

The chain uses TRBV6-2 or TRBV6-3 and TRBJ2-1; 8 bases are shared with TRBD1. The J segment lost 3 bases and the V segment lost 2 bases, leaving 0 bases of the junction unmatched. The germline V gene encodes CDR1 MNHEY and CDR2 SVGEGT. This CDR3 is built from 14 residues. The CDR3 DNA reads as TGTGCCAGCAGTTACGGGACAGGCTACAATGAGCAGTTCTTC. Its translation is CASSYGTGYNEQFF.

This chain links TRBV24-1 with TRBJ2-1; TRBD1 might be the D (7 bases). The CDR3 totals 13 residues. The germline V and J ends were trimmed by 10 bases and 7 bases, with 16 bases remaining between them. CDR1 is KGHDR and CDR2 is SFDVKD in the germline V gene. The CDR3 coding sequence is TGTGCCACTAGGGGGCTAGCGATGAATGAGCAGTTCTTC. This translates into CATRGLAMNEQFF.

The V and J genes are TRBV20-1 and TRBJ2-3; weak D call: TRBD2 (6 bases). The CDR3 is 16 residues long. Germline values: CDR1 DFQATT, CDR2 SNEGSKA (reference sequence). Between the trimmed V and J ends, which lost 0 bases and 3 bases, there was a span of 16 bases. In DNA form, the CDR3 reads TGCAGTGCTAGAGAGGGTAGGAGGGGAGCAACAGATACGCAGTATTTT. It yields the protein CSAREGRRGATDTQYF.

Notes on this clonotype: One end of the junction fails to match germline, which may point to a read error. V gene TRBV7-2 combines with J gene TRBJ1-1, with 9 bases that match TRBD1. The CDR3 runs to 14 residues. Looked up from germline, CDR1 is SGHTA and CDR2 is FQGNSA. CDR3 region: CASSAGQGNTEAFF. CDR3 in DNA: TGCGCCAGCAGCGCGGGACAGGGGAACACTGAAGCTTTCTTT. The full variable domain, rest sourced from reference TRBV7-2 and TRBJ1-1, is GAGVSQSPSNKVTEKGKDVELRCDPISGHTALYWYRQSLGQGLEFLIYFQGNSAPDKSGLPSDRFSAERTGGSVSTLTIQRTQQEDSAVYLCASSAGQGNTEAFFGQGTRLTVV.

The chain uses TRBV11-3 and TRBJ2-4, with 9 bases fitting TRBD1. Trimming removed 4 bases from V and 9 bases from J; junction bases left unmatched: 10. The CDR3 totals 15 residues. CDR1 SGHNT and CDR2 YENEEA come from the germline V gene. The CDR3: CASSSFSGTGSIQYF. CDR3 DNA: TGTGCCAGCAGCTCCTTTTCCGGGACAGGGAGCATTCAGTACTTC.

This clonotype was observed a handful of times. V usage is TRBV7-2 and J usage is TRBJ2-1; 9 bases fit TRBD2. The V segment lost 4 bases and the J segment 0 bases; nucleotides outside the gene matches: 7. The CDR3 runs to 17 residues. Germline lookup yields CDR1 SGHTA and CDR2 FQGNSA. CDR3 nucleotides: TGTGCCAGCAGCTCCGTAGCGGGGGTGAGCTCCTACAATGAGCAGTTCTTC. It codes for CASSSVAGVSSYNEQFF.

The chain has TRBV25-1 and TRBJ2-7, with 9 bases that match TRBD1. Germline CDR1 reads MGHDK; CDR2 reads SYGVNS. The CDR3 covers 14 residues. The V and J ends lost 4 bases and 4 bases, in that order; junction bases with no gene match: 5. The chain's CDR3 is CASSAQDRGYEQYF. The CDR3 region has the DNA TGTGCCAGCAGTGCCCAGGACAGGGGTTACGAGCAGTACTTC.